What follows are 8 T cell receptor beta chains derived from one specimen sequenced in a study of T cell responses to AZD1222 COVID-19 vaccine. Measured with immunoSEQ multiplex PCR; TCRdb has only the in-frame clones, and not every one. The data contain under 150,000 clones, roughly 90% of them singletons. The material sequenced was peripheral blood, taken on day 0 of MenACWY control vaccination. These receptors all stem from an adult in good health.

This sequence joins TRBV23-1 and TRBJ2-7; 7 positions match TRBD2. TRBV23-1 qualifies as an ORF whose function is uncertain. The J segment lost 3 bases and the V segment lost 8 bases, leaving 10 bases of the junction unmatched. The CDR3 covers 14 residues. The CDR3 is CASGGGSQDYEQYF. CDR3 in DNA: TGCGCCAGCGGGGGAGGGAGTCAGGACTACGAGCAGTACTTC.

This chain joins TRBV15 and TRBJ1-4, with D perhaps TRBD1 (5 bases). The germline V and J ends were trimmed by 4 bases and 8 bases, with 20 bases remaining between them. CDR1 is LNHNV and CDR2 is YYDKDF in the germline V gene (reference sequence). This CDR3 spans 16 amino acids. CDR3 sequence (DNA): TGTGCCACCAGCATGGCTAGGGGCGTGATGAAAGAAAAACTGTTTTTT. It yields the protein CATSMARGVMKEKLFF.

The rearrangement joins TRBV19 to TRBJ2-1, with TRBD2 matching over 7 bases. The V gene end was trimmed by 7 bases and the J gene end by 6 bases; junction bases not matched to a gene: 15. CDR3 length: 16 residues. CDR1 is LNHDA, CDR2 SQIVND, per germline (reference sequence). The CDR3 region has the DNA TGTGCCAGTAACCACTTGCGGGGCGGGAGTGGCAATGAGCAGTTCTTC. The encoded protein is CASNHLRGGSGNEQFF.

J is TRBJ2-1 and V is TRBV5-4; no firm D call. This CDR3 has 15 residues. The germline CDR1 and CDR2 sequences are SGHNT and YYREEE (reference sequence). V was shortened by 0 bases and J by 0 bases, with 7 bases between the two germline ends. The CDR3 loop reads CASSLDQSSYNEQFF. DNA of the CDR3: TGTGCCAGCAGCTTGGACCAGAGCTCCTACAATGAGCAGTTCTTC.

The chain uses TRBV4-1 and TRBJ1-6; no clear D. Germline CDR1 reads MGHRA; CDR2 reads YSYEKL. The CDR3 runs to 14 residues. Trimming pared 0 bases from V and 7 bases from J, leaving 7 bases between. The CDR3 loop is CASSQEGTNSPLHF. The CDR3 DNA reads TGCGCCAGCAGCCAAGAAGGTACCAATTCACCCCTCCACTTT.

This clone was seen once. The chain has TRBV27 and TRBJ1-5; the D is unclear. V lost 2 bases and J lost 5, with 7 bases in between. Germline loops: CDR1 MNHEY, CDR2 SMNVEV (reference sequence). The CDR3 spans 13 residues. CDR3 protein: CASSLAGDQPQHF. CDR3 in DNA: TGTGCCAGCAGTTTAGCAGGCGATCAGCCCCAGCATTTT.

V gene TRBV6-5 combines with J gene TRBJ1-5; D perhaps matches TRBD1 (6 bases). Trimming took off 7 bases at V and 7 bases at J, with 14 bases between the two ends. The CDR3 spans 13 residues. Germline CDR1 is MNHEY and CDR2 is SVGAGI. CDR3 region: CASTERTDQPQHF. DNA of the CDR3: TGTGCCAGCACAGAGAGGACAGACCAGCCCCAGCATTTT.

In nucleotides, the CDR3 is TGTGCCAGCAGTGAGGCCCCAGGTAGGGGTAAAAACATTCAGTACTTC. Protein: CASSEAPGRGKNIQYF. The chain is built from TRBV2 and TRBJ2-4, with TRBD1 as a possible D gene (5 bases). From germline, CDR1 is SNHLY and CDR2 FYNNEI. The CDR3 contains 16 residues. The ends were cut back, 3 bases at V and 4 bases at J, with 16 bases in the middle.